This T cell receptor beta chain was sequenced in a study of cytomegalovirus exposure and HLA in healthy donors. Study results and limitations: A later analysis linked a missense DCLRE1C variant to TCR beta V- and J-gene trimming.

The J segment lost 4 bases and the V segment lost 1 base, leaving 6 bases of the junction unmatched. CDR1 and CDR2 (germline): SGDLS, YYNGEE. The CDR3 has 16 residues. The PCR employed 60 Vbeta primers together with 13 Jbeta primers. Assay used: immunoSEQ multiplex PCR; TCRdb lists only in-frame clones, some missing. The data hold 150,000 to 200,000 clones, with around 78% observed a single time. A remark on this clone: Its antigen is unidentified.

What was sequenced was PBMCs. The source of this sequence is a man between 40 and 49 years old in good health and CMV-seronegative. The V call is TRBV9, the J call TRBJ2-5; 11 bases fit TRBD1. CDR3 protein: CASSVHPGQGGETQYF. The DNA for the CDR3 is TGTGCCAGCAGCGTACACCCGGGACAGGGGGGAGAGACCCAGTACTTC.